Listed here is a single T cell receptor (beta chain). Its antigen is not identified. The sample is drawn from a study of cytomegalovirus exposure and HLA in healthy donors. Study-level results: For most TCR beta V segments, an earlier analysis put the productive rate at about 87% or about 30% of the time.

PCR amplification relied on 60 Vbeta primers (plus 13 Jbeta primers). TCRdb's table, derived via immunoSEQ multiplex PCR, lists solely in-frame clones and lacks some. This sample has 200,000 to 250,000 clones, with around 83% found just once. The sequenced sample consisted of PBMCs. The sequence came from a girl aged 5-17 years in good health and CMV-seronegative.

The DNA for the CDR3 is TGTGCCAGCAGACCTTCCGGGACAATCGCCACTGAAGCTTTCTTT. It specifies CASRPSGTIATEAFF. J is TRBJ1-1 and V is TRBV6-1; TRBD1 might be the D (6 bases). The CDR3 extends over 15 amino acids. Trimming removed 6 bases at V and 4 bases at J, with 18 bases between. Germline assignment: CDR1 MNHNS and CDR2 SASEGT.